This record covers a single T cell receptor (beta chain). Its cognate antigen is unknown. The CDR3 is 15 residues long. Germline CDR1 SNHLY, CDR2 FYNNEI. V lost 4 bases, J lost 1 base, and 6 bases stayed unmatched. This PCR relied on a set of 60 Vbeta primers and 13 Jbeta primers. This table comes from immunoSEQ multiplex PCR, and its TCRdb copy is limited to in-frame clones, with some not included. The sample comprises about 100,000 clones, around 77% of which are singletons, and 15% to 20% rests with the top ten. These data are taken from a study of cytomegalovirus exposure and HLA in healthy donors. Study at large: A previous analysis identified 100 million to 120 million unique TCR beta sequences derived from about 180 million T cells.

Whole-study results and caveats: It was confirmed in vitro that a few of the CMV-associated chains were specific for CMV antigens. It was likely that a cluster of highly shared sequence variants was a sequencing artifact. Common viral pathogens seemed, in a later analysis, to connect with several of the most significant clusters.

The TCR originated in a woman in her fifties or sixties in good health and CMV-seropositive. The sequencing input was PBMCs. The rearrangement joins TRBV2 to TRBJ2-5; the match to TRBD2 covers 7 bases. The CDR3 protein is CASSGGGSGQETQYF. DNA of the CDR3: TGTGCCAGCAGTGGGGGGGGATCTGGCCAAGAGACCCAGTACTTC.